This TCR beta chain emerged from a study of Ad26.COV2.S vaccination and SARS-CoV-2 variants. Study-wide background: The authors gave Ad26.COV2.S intramuscularly, either once or twice 56 days apart.

Germline V gene lookup returns CDR1 DFQATT and CDR2 SNEGSKA (reference sequence). This CDR3 spans 10 amino acids. V lost 5 bases and J lost 7; bases outside the gene matches: 2. Some clones are missing from TCRdb's copy, which holds only in-frame ones; the method was immunoSEQ multiplex PCR. The top ten hold 12% of the sample, which has 400,000 to 450,000 clones, around 90% seen once. As for treatment: roughly 20 received Ad26.COV2.S at low or high dose, single or two shots; 5 received placebo; per-sample allocation not given. Collection of the samples took place on day 63 after the first injection of vaccine or placebo.

This receptor was taken from a person between 18 and 60 years old who received the Ad26.COV2.S COVID-19 vaccine or a placebo. This chain connects TRBV20-1 to TRBJ2-7; 7 nucleotides line up with TRBD2. The specimen comprised peripheral blood, sampled in a trial of Ad26.COV2.S vaccine versus placebo. CDR3 region: CSASAGEQYF. In DNA form, the CDR3 reads TGCAGTGCTTCAGCGGGAGAGCAGTACTTC.